These T cell receptor beta chains were read from a single sample in a study of shared clonotypes between healthy human individuals. Sequenced by immunoSEQ multiplex PCR; TCRdb stores in-frame clones only, minus some. The repertoire has 2 million to 2.5 million clones, over 85% of them found once; the top ten carry approximately 1.2%. Sequencing was done on a sample of naive CD8+ T cells sorted from blood. The receptor source for this set is a man aged 18 to 35 in good health. CDR3s leave out the opening cysteine and the closing phenylalanine or tryptophan.

V gene,CDR3 protein
TRBV30,AWNSEH
TRBV6-5,ASSYSGSRYEQY
TRBV19,ASSISDRGGETQY
TRBV5-1,ASSSRGGDSYEQY
TRBV19,ASKVGANTEAF
TRBV13,ASSLVGPQETQY
TRBV30,ACSLGTGGYNEQF
TRBV28,ASSSQGNYYGYT
TRBV7-2,ASSFQGSTYEQY
TRBV7-9,ASSSHGTGNNQPQH
TRBV18,ASSPSKGLGQPQH
TRBV7-2,ASSLGALYEQY
TRBV15,ATSGDFYGYT
TRBV5-1,ASSLHPGGDTEAF
TRBV27,ASSLLGVSSYNEQF
TRBV6-1,ASSEVQNTEAF
TRBV11-2,ASTPPLAGGDTQY